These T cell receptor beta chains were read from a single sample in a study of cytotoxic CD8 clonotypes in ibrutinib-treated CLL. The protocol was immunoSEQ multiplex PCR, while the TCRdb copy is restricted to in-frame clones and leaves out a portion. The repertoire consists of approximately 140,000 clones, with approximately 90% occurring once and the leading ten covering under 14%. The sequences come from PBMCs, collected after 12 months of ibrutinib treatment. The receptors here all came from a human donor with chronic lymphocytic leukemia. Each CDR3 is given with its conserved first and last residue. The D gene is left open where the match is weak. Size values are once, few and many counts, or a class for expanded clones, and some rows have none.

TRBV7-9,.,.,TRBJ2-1,CASSLTPAGYNEQFF,TGTGCCAGCAGCCTGACTCCCGCCGGCTACAATGAGCAGTTCTTC
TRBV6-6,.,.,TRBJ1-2,CASSLLTGYTF,TGTGCCAGCAGTTTACTCACGGGCTACACCTTC
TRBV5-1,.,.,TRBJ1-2,CASSLGGVFGYTF,TGCGCCAGCAGCTTGGGGGGCGTCTTTGGCTACACCTTC
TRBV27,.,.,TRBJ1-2,CASSLGGANYGYTF,TGTGCCAGCAGTTTAGGTGGGGCTAACTATGGCTACACCTTC
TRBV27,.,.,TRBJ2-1,CASSLIESSYNEQFF,TGTGCCAGCAGTTTAATCGAGAGCTCCTACAATGAGCAGTTCTTC
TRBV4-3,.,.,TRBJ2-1,CASSQGWDEQFF,TGCGCCAGCAGCCAAGGTTGGGATGAGCAGTTCTTC
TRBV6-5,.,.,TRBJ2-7,CASSLVRGYEQYF,TGTGCCAGCAGTCTGGTCAGGGGCTACGAGCAGTACTTC
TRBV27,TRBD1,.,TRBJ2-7,CASSLSGGSSYEQYF,TGTGCCAGCAGTTTATCAGGGGGCAGCTCCTACGAGCAGTACTTC
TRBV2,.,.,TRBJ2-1,CASSTTGTNEQFF,TGTGCCAGCAGTACCACTGGGACTAATGAGCAGTTCTTC
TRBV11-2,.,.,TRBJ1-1,CASSLQMNTEAFF,TGTGCCAGCAGCTTGCAAATGAACACTGAAGCTTTCTTT
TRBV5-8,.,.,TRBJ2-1,CASSHESEQFF,TGTGCCAGCAGCCACGAGAGTGAGCAGTTCTTC
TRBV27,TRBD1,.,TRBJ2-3,CASSSLGGRFTDTQYF,TGTGCCAGCAGTTCCTTAGGGGGCCGATTCACAGATACGCAGTATTTT
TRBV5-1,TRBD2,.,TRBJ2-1,CASSYLGTSGRSEQFF,TGCGCCAGCAGCTACCTCGGGACTAGCGGGAGGAGTGAGCAGTTCTTC
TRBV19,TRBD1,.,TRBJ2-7,CASSPGTGGGEQYF,TGTGCCAGCTCCCCCGGGACAGGGGGAGGCGAGCAGTACTTC
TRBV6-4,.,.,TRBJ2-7,CASSDVVAYRHPYEQYF,TGTGCCAGCAGTGACGTGGTGGCTTACAGACATCCTTACGAGCAGTACTTC
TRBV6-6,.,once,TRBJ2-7,CASSSGTLYEQYF,TGTGCCAGCAGTAGTGGGACTCTTTACGAGCAGTACTTC
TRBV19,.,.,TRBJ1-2,CASSIEVDWGYTF,TGTGCCAGTAGTATAGAGGTCGACTGGGGCTACACCTTC
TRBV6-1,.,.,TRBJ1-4,CASSERQGLEKLFF,TGTGCCAGCAGTGAAAGGCAGGGTCTGGAAAAACTGTTTTTT
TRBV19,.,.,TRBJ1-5,CASISGAHSNQPQHF,TGTGCCAGTATCTCCGGGGCCCATAGCAATCAGCCCCAGCATTTT
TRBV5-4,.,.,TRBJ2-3,CASSLGQMGGTDTQYF,TGTGCCAGCAGCCTCGGACAGATGGGGGGCACAGATACGCAGTATTTT